This TCR beta chain is from a study of TIL therapy for anti-PD-1-resistant metastatic lung cancer (dated by TCRdb to about 2021). For context, the study as a whole: Tumors were harvested prior to any PD-1/PD-L1 blockade, after which nivolumab was administered to patients, and lymphodepletion, expanded TIL infusion and IL-2 were given to patients who progressed. Enrolled patients had a median age of around 50 years (range roughly 35-85) and a median tumor PD-L1 proportion score of roughly 6%. A median non-synonymous tumor mutation burden of about 1.6 mutations per megabase was determined across the cohort by whole-exome sequencing. Most of the cohort had lung adenocarcinoma, including a few EGFR-mutant tumors and two ALK-rearranged tumors, and half of the patients were either current or former smokers. Tumor and peripheral blood T cell receptor beta sequencing was used to track clonotypes across tumor, expanded TIL product and serial blood samples. General conclusions and limits of the study: The study protocol defined all tumor marker inferences as exploratory. The cohort was highly selected, with more treatment-naive, never-smoker and oncogene-addicted patients than typical, limiting generalizability. Infused TIL clonotypes partially replaced the baseline peripheral repertoire then decayed over months, with no apparent association between persistence and response.

The immunoSEQ v3 hsTCRB kit was used to amplify TCR beta CDR3 regions from genomic DNA through bias-controlled multiplex PCR. The TCR libraries were sequenced on an Illumina NextSeq 500 to roughly 1.8 million read pairs for survey level or about 5-6 million read pairs for deep level. Processing in the source paper ran as follows. V, D and J genes were assigned, non-productive sequences were removed, and clonality was reported by immunoSEQ Analyzer software. To compare repertoires between infused TIL and blood, productive Simpson clonality was used along with the Morisita overlap index of productive TRB rearrangements. Absolute clonotype counts in blood were estimated as lymphocyte count times CD3+ fraction times the clone's productive frequency. Not all clones reach the TCRdb copy of this immuneACCESS table, which keeps in-frame sequences only. Checked studies attribute under half of the gap to unresolved V genes and leave the rest unexplained. V, J and clone size derive from that table, while D and trimming were established from the DNA sequence. The sample yields approximately 10,000 clones; about 80% were counted once. The top ten clonotypes cover about a tenth of the sample.

Sample time point, as interpreted from the label and publication: pre-treatment sample, taken before nivolumab and TIL therapy. A phase I trial run at two centers enrolled adults with stage 4 NSCLC between late 2017 and early 2020. Samples were obtained from a single-arm, open-label phase I trial in which tumor-infiltrating lymphocyte therapy with nivolumab was evaluated in advanced non-small cell lung cancer. Blood mononuclear cells were isolated from EDTA tubes by Ficoll gradient and were snap-frozen as pellets, and DNA was extracted with a Qiagen mini-prep kit. Comment on this clone: The antigen it binds to is not known. The sample holds no much larger clone one base away, and base qualities are not on file.

This TCR came from a person aged 25-80 years with non-small cell lung cancer. Material: blood, obtained at baseline.

CDR3 region: CAWISGTASFEQFF. The sequenced DNA is TGTGCCTGGATAAGCGGGACTGCCTCGTTTGAGCAGTTCTTC. In this chain, TRBV30 is recombined with TRBJ2-1, with TRBD2 identical over 7 junction bases. The CDR3 numbers 14 residues from cysteine through phenylalanine. Only the CDR3 DNA stays, 42 bases, in frame from base 1. CDR1 and CDR2, per the germline V gene (reference sequence), are GTSNPN and SVGIG. V loses 4 bases at its end and J loses 9 bases; junction bases beyond the gene matches: 12.